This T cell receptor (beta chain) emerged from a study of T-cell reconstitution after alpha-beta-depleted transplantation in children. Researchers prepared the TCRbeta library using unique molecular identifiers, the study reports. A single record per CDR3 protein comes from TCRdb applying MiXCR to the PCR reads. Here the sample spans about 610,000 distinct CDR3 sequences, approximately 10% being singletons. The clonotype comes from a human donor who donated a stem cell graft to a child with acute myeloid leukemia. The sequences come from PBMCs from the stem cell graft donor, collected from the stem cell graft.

The CDR3 protein is CSARWGWGNGEKLFF. The CDR3, as DNA: TGCAGTGCTAGATGGGGTTGGGGGAATGGTGAAAAACTGTTTTTT. The chain couples TRBV20-1 to TRBJ1-4; D is possibly TRBD1 (5 bases). V shed 2 bases and J shed 7 bases, with 17 bases lying between them. This CDR3 comprises 15 residues. Germline values: CDR1 DFQATT, CDR2 SNEGSKA (reference sequence).